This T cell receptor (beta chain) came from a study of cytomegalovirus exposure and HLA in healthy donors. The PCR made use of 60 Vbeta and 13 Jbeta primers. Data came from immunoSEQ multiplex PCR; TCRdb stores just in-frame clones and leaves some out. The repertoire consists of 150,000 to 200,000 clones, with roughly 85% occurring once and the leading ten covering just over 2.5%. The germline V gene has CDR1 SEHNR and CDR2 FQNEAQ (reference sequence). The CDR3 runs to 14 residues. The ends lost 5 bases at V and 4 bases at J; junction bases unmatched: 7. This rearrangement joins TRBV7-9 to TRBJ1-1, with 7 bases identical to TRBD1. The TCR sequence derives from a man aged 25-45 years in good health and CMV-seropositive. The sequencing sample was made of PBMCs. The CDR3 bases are TGTGCCAGCAGCATCCTACGGGACAGCACTGAAGCTTTCTTT. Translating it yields CASSILRDSTEAFF.